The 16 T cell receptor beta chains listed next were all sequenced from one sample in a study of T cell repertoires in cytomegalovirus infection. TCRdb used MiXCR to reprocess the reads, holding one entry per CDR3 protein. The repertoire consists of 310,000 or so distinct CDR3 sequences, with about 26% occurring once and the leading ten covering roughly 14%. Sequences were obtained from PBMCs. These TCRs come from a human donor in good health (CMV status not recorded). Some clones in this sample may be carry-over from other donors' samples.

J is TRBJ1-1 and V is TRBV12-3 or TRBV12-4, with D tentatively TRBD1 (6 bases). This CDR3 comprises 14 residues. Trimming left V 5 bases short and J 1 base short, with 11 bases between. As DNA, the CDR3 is TGTGCCAGCAGTCGAGGGGGGAAGAACACTGAAGCTTTCTTT. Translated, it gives CASSRGGKNTEAFF.

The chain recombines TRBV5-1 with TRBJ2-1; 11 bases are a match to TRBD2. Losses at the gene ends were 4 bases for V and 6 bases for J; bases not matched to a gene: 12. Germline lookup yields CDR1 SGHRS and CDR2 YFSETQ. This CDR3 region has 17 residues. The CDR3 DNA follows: TGCGCCAGCAGCCTAAACATACTAGCGGGAGTCGGCAATGAGCAGTTCTTC. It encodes CASSLNILAGVGNEQFF. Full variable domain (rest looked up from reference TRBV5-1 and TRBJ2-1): KAGVTQTPRYLIKTRGQQVTLSCSPISGHRSVSWYQQTPGQGLQFLFEYFSETQRNKGNFPGRFSGRQFSNSRSEMNVSTLELGDSALYLCASSLNILAGVGNEQFFGPGTRLTVL.

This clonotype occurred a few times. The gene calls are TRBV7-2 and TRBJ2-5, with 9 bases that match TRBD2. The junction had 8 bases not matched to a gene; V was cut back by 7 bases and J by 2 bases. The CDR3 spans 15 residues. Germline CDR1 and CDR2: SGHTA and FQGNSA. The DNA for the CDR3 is TGTGCCAGCACCCAAGGGCTAGCGGGACAAGAGACCCAGTACTTC. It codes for CASTQGLAGQETQYF. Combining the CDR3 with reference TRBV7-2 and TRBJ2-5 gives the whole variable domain GAGVSQSPSNKVTEKGKDVELRCDPISGHTALYWYRQSLGQGLEFLIYFQGNSAPDKSGLPSDRFSAERTGGSVSTLTIQRTQQEDSAVYLCASTQGLAGQETQYFGPGTRLLVL.

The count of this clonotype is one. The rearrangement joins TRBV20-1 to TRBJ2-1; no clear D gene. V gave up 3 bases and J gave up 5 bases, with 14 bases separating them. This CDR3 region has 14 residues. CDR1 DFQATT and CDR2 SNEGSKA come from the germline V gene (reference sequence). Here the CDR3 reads CSASSRKLNNEQFF. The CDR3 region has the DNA TGCAGTGCTAGTTCTAGGAAACTAAACAATGAGCAGTTCTTC.

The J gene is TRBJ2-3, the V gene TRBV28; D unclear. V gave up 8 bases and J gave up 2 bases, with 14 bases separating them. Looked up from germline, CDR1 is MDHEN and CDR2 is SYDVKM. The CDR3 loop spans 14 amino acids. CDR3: CASLTPGHTDTQYF. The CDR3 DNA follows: TGTGCCAGCCTAACCCCCGGCCACACAGATACGCAGTATTTT.

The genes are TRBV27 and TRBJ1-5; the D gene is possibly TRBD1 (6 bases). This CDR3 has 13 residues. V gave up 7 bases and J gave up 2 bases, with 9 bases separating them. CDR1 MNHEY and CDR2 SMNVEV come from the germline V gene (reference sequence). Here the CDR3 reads CASKGQRNQPQHF. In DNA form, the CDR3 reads TGTGCCAGCAAAGGACAGCGCAATCAGCCCCAGCATTTT.

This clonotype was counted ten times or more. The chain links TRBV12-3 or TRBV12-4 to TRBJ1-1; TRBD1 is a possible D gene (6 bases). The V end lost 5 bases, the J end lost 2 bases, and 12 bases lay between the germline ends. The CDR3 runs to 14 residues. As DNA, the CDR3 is TGTGCCAGCAGTGGGGGGACACTAAACACTGAAGCTTTCTTT. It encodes CASSGGTLNTEAFF.

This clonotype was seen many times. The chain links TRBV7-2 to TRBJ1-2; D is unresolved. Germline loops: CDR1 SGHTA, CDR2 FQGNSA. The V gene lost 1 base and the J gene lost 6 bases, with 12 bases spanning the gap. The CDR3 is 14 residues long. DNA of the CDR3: TGTGCCAGCAGCTTAGGAAACTCCGGGGATGGCTACACCTTC. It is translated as CASSLGNSGDGYTF.

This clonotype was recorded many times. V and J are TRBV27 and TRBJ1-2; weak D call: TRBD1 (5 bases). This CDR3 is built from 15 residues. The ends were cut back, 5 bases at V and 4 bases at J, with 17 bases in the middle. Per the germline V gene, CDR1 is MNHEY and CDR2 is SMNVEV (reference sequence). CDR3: CASSPLPRGVYGYTF. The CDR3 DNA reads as TGTGCCAGCAGTCCCTTGCCCCGGGGGGTCTATGGCTACACCTTC.

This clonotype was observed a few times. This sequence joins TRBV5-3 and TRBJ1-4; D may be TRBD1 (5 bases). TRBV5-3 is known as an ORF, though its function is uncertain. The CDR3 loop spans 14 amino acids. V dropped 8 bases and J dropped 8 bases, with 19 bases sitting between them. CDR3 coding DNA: TGTGCCAGCAGCAGGCCCGGGACTGTCGAAAAACTGTTTTTT. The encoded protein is CASSRPGTVEKLFF.

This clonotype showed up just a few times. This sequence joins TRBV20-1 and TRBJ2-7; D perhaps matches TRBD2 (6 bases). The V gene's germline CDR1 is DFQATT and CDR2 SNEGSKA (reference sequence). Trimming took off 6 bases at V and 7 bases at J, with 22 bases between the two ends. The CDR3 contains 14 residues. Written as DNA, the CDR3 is TGCAGTGCCCCCGCGGGAAGGTCGGTGGGTGAGCAGTACTTC. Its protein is CSAPAGRSVGEQYF.

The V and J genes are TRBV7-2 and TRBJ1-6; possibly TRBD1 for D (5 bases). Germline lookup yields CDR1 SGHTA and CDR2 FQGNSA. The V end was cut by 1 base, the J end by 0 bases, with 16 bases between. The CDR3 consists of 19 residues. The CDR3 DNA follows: TGTGCCAGCAGCTTAGAAGGTGACAGTTTTAGCTCCTATAATTCACCCCTCCACTTT. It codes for CASSLEGDSFSSYNSPLHF.

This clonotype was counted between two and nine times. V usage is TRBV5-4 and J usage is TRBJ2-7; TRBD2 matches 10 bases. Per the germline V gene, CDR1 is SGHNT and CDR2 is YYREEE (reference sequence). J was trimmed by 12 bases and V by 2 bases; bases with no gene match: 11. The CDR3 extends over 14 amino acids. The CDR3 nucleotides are TGTGCCAGCAGCTTCCCCGGGACTAGCGCGGAGTGGTACTTC. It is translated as CASSFPGTSAEWYF. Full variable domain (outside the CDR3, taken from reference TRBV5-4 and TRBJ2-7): ETGVTQSPTHLIKTRGQQVTLRCSSQSGHNTVSWYQQALGQGPQFIFQYYREEENGRGNFPPRFSGLQFPNYSSELNVNALELDDSALYLCASSFPGTSAEWYFGPGTRLTVT.

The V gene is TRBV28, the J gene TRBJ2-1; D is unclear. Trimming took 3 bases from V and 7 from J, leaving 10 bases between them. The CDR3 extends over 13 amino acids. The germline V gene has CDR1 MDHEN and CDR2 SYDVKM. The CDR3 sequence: CASSFLNGNEQFF. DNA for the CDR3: TGTGCCAGCAGTTTTCTGAACGGTAATGAGCAGTTCTTC.

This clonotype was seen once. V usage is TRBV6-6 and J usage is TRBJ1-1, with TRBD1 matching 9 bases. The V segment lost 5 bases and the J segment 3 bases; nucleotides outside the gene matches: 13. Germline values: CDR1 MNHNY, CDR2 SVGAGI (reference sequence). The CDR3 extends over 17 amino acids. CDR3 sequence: CASSPDRGFYDDTEAFF. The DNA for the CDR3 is TGTGCCAGCAGTCCGGACAGGGGCTTTTATGACGACACTGAAGCTTTCTTT.

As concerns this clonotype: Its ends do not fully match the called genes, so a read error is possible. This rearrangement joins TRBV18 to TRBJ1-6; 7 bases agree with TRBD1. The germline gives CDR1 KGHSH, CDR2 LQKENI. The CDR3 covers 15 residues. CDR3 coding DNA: TGTGCCAGCTCAACCCTCAACAGGGGTAATTCACCCATCCACTTT. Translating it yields CASSTLNRGNSPIHF.